This TCR beta chain was observed in a study of PD-1 blockade in classical Hodgkin lymphoma. After autologous stem cell transplantation all patients relapsed, and prior brentuximab vedotin exposure differed between cohorts. V was cut by 3 bases and J by 8 bases, with 10 bases left in between. CDR1 and CDR2 (germline): LGHNA, YNFKEQ. The CDR3 runs 12 residues. Assay used: immunoSEQ multiplex PCR; TCRdb lists only in-frame clones, some missing. The sample yields 20,000 to 30,000 clones, approximately 64% seen once. This sequence was found in a human donor with classical Hodgkin lymphoma. This sequence joins TRBV4-2 and TRBJ1-2; no reliable D call. The sequencing used peripheral blood mononuclear cells (PBMCs), collected before the second cycle of nivolumab. CDR3 DNA: TGTGCCAGCAGCCAGTTTTCTCTGGGCTACACCTTC. As protein: CASSQFSLGYTF.